This TCR beta chain was documented in a study of shared clonotypes between healthy human individuals. The repertoire was sequenced with immunoSEQ multiplex PCR; TCRdb's copy has only in-frame clones and lacks some. The profile shows 1,400,000 or so clones, about 98.5% of them singletons. Splitting the CD4+ cells yielded a CD45RA+ naive subset and a CD45RA-negative memory subset. The germline CDR1 and CDR2 sequences are SGHDN and FVKESK. Trimming shortened V by 3 bases and J by 6 bases, and 12 bases separated the two germline ends. There are 13 residues in the CDR3. Sequencing used naive CD4+ T cells sorted from blood. Subset noted: CD45RA+ positively selected. This sequence joins TRBV14 and TRBJ2-7; TRBD1 is a possible D gene (5 bases). The sequence was obtained from a man younger than 45 in good health. The CDR3 is CASSHTNQGEQYF. The CDR3 DNA is TGTGCCAGCAGCCACACGAACCAGGGCGAGCAGTACTTC.